The source of this T cell receptor beta chain is a study of control samples from healthy donors and cancer patients. Germline CDR1 reads MDHEN; CDR2 reads SYDVKM. V dropped 3 bases and J dropped 7 bases, with 10 bases sitting between them. The CDR3 runs 13 residues. Clones were read by immunoSEQ multiplex PCR, and TCRdb kept only the in-frame ones, dropping some. The data contain tens of thousands of clones, roughly 86% of them singletons. This clone was picked up a small number of times. The source is a woman in her fifties or sixties with head and neck cancer. V usage is TRBV28 and J usage is TRBJ1-5; no definite D call. The sample comprised PBMCs. CDR3 nucleotides: TGTGCCAGCAGTTTTGGAGAGGTCCAGCCCCAGCATTTT. It is translated as CASSFGEVQPQHF.